A single sample gave rise to the 21 T cell receptor beta chains below, sequenced in a study of blood T cells in healthy people across ages. Next came a second PCR, run for roughly 6 to 11 cycles, which used a sample-barcoded 5' primer along with a J-beta primer mix. Using its own MiXCR run on the 5' RACE reads, TCRdb lists one record per CDR3 protein. The sample holds about 1 million distinct CDR3 sequences, about 23% seen once. These same data were also listed under a study on T cells of mothers and their children.

The sample was blood. Receptors originate from a girl aged 2 to 10 in good health.

The chain couples TRBV9 to TRBJ2-2; unclear D gene. Germline assignment: CDR1 SGDLS and CDR2 YYNGEE. CDR3 size: 16 residues. Trimming shortened V by 5 bases and J by 0 bases, and 14 bases separated the two germline ends. The chain's CDR3 is CASSRLTDANTGELFF. As DNA, the CDR3 is TGTGCCAGCAGTAGACTCACTGACGCGAACACCGGGGAGCTGTTTTTT.

The CDR3 loop reads CASSLAPVGNTIYF. The CDR3 bases are TGTGCCAGCAGCTTAGCGCCAGTTGGAAACACCATATATTTT. The gene calls are TRBV7-9 and TRBJ1-3; D ambiguous. CDR3 length: 14 amino acids. Germline V gene sequence: CDR1 SEHNR, CDR2 FQNEAQ (reference sequence). The V end lost 0 bases, the J end lost 3 bases, and 6 bases lay between the germline ends.

The rearrangement uses TRBV12-3 or TRBV12-4 and TRBJ1-5; D is unclear. The CDR3 totals 18 residues. The ends were cut back, 6 bases at V and 6 bases at J, with 27 bases in the middle. The DNA of the CDR3 is TGTGCCAGCAGCCAGACGCAATTCGGGAACCCGGGCGGTCAGCCCCAGCATTTT. It translates to CASSQTQFGNPGGQPQHF.

Points on this clonotype: The junction departs from the called germline gene at one end, perhaps through a read error. This chain joins TRBV6-5 and TRBJ1-3; 10 nucleotides agree with TRBD1. CDR1 and CDR2 (germline): MNHEY, SVGAGI. The CDR3 is made up of 16 amino acids. CDR3 region: CASSLIGTGAGNTTYF. CDR3 coding DNA: TGTGCCAGCAGTCTGATAGGGACAGGGGCTGGAAACACCACATATTTT.

V usage is TRBV29-1 and J usage is TRBJ1-4, with D tentatively TRBD1 (5 bases). Looked up from germline, CDR1 is SQVTM and CDR2 is ANQGSEA. The CDR3 length is 14 residues. V was cut by 3 bases and J by 3 bases, with 11 bases left in between. CDR3 loop: CSVEPQGPNEKLFF. The CDR3 region has the DNA TGCAGCGTTGAGCCCCAGGGACCTAATGAAAAACTGTTTTTT. Supplemented by reference TRBV29-1 and TRBJ1-4, the full variable domain reads SAVISQKPSRDICQRGTSLTIQCQVDSQVTMMFWYRQQPGQSLTLIATANQGSEATYESGFVIDKFPISRPNLTFSTLTVSNMSPEDSSIYLCSVEPQGPNEKLFFGSGTQLSVL.

This clonotype occurred a few times. V is TRBV7-9 and J is TRBJ2-7; 11 nucleotides line up with TRBD2. Germline lookup yields CDR1 SEHNR and CDR2 FQNEAQ (reference sequence). V gave up 11 bases and J gave up 0 bases; unmatched junction bases: 9. There are 15 residues in the CDR3. The CDR3 loop reads CASAMGTSGSYEQYF. DNA of the CDR3: TGTGCCTCAGCGATGGGGACTAGCGGCTCCTACGAGCAGTACTTC.

The chain carries TRBV4-1 and TRBJ1-2, with D possibly TRBD1 on 5 matching bases. V was shortened by 1 base and J by 7 bases, with 10 bases between the two germline ends. The CDR3 consists of 13 residues. Germline V CDR1 and CDR2: MGHRA, YSYEKL. The CDR3 DNA follows: TGCGCCAGCAGCCAAGTGAGCGGGGGTGGCTACACCTTC. Residues: CASSQVSGGGYTF.

The table lists this clonotype with a few counts. V gene TRBV6-6 combines with J gene TRBJ1-6; no reliable D call. V gave up 6 bases and J gave up 9 bases, with 9 bases separating them. The CDR3 is 12 amino acids. Germline loops: CDR1 MNHNY, CDR2 SVGAGI (reference sequence). CDR3 region: CASRIFGSPLHF. Here the CDR3 DNA reads TGTGCCAGCAGAATATTTGGTTCACCCCTCCACTTT.

V and J are TRBV10-3 and TRBJ2-1; TRBD1 aligns across 10 bases. The CDR3 length is 15 residues. Germline CDR1 and CDR2: ENHRY and SYGVKD. J lost 8 bases, V lost 8 bases, and 12 bases had no gene match. The CDR3 DNA follows: TGTGCCATCTGCCTTGACAGGGGGCGCATTGATGAGCAGTTCTTC. Its translation: CAICLDRGRIDEQFF.

J is TRBJ1-4 and V is TRBV7-8, with TRBD1 as a possible D gene (6 bases). CDR3 length: 14 residues. Trimming pared 0 bases from V and 8 bases from J, leaving 10 bases between. Germline values: CDR1 SGHVS, CDR2 FQNEAQ. CDR3 sequence: CASSLARGGEKLFF. Written as DNA, the CDR3 is TGTGCCAGCAGCTTAGCGAGAGGGGGGGAAAAACTGTTTTTT.

This clonotype has a handful of counts. The rearrangement links TRBV12-5 to TRBJ2-1; TRBD1 matches 9 bases. Germline CDR1 reads LGHNT; CDR2 reads FRNRAP. CDR3 length: 17 residues. The ends lost 1 base at V and 6 bases at J; junction bases unmatched: 10. The CDR3 DNA reads as TGTGCTAGTGGTTTGGATACCGGGACAGGGTGGGGCAATGAGCAGTTCTTC. This gives the protein CASGLDTGTGWGNEQFF.

About this clonotype: The germline gene is not matched at one end of the junction; a read error may be the cause. The genes are TRBV5-1 and TRBJ1-1, with 9 bases fitting TRBD1. There are 15 residues in the CDR3. Germline V gives CDR1 SGHRS, CDR2 YFSETQ. CDR3 sequence reads: CASSRMGQGDTVAFF. The CDR3 DNA sequence: TGCGCCAGCAGCAGAATGGGACAGGGTGACACTGTAGCTTTCTTT.

A word on this clonotype: The junction and the germline gene differ at one end; a read error may be behind it. This chain uses TRBV4-3 with TRBJ1-3; perhaps TRBD1 as D (6 bases). This CDR3 comprises 13 residues. Germline V gene data show CDR1 as LGHNA and CDR2 as YSLEER. CDR3 DNA: TGCGCCAGCAGCCAAGGAGGGGGAAACGCCATATATTTT. Its translation is CASSQGGGNAIYF.

The chain combines TRBV28 with TRBJ2-1; D might be TRBD1 or TRBD2, each matching 5 bases. The CDR3 has 17 amino acids. Deletions cut 2 bases from V and 4 bases from J, with 18 bases between. Germline assignment: CDR1 MDHEN and CDR2 SYDVKM. This CDR3 is CASSLRQGAPGYNEQFF. CDR3 bases: TGTGCCAGCAGTTTACGGCAGGGAGCCCCTGGTTACAATGAGCAGTTCTTC.

The genes are TRBV28 and TRBJ2-5, with D unclear. Gene TRBJ2-7 matches the end of the DNA better, so the J call may be wrong. The CDR3 covers 14 residues. Germline CDR1 reads MDHEN; CDR2 reads SYDVKM. Here the CDR3 reads CASSFADGPYEQYF. The CDR3 coding sequence is TGTGCCAGCAGTTTTGCGGACGGGCCCTACGAGCAGTACTTC.

This clonotype showed up just a few times. This sequence joins TRBV27 and TRBJ2-7; 8 positions agree with TRBD1. This CDR3 contains 13 residues. The germline gives CDR1 MNHEY, CDR2 SMNVEV (reference sequence). Unmatched junction bases numbered 3, after V lost 6 bases and J lost 2 bases. CDR3 in amino acids: CASREGQAYEQYF. DNA of the CDR3: TGTGCCAGCAGGGAGGGACAGGCCTACGAGCAGTACTTC.

At least ten counts were recorded for this clonotype. The chain carries TRBV12-3 or TRBV12-4 and TRBJ1-4, with D unclear. This CDR3 spans 12 amino acids. V was pared by 2 bases and J by 6 bases, with 4 bases between. The CDR3: CASSLMDEKLFF. Here the CDR3 DNA reads TGTGCCAGCAGTTTAATGGATGAAAAACTGTTTTTT.

The chain recombines TRBV15 with TRBJ1-1; TRBD1 aligns across 7 bases. Losses at the gene ends were 2 bases for V and 4 bases for J; bases not matched to a gene: 7. CDR1 and CDR2 (germline): LNHNV, YYDKDF (reference sequence). There are 15 residues in the CDR3. CDR3 sequence (DNA): TGTGCCACCAGCAGATCTAGGGACAGACCCACTGAAGCTTTCTTT. This encodes CATSRSRDRPTEAFF.

The chain employs TRBV10-3 and TRBJ2-1, with 10 bases lining up with TRBD1. The J call may not be correct, given that the DNA end is closer to TRBJ2-7. Looked up from germline, CDR1 is ENHRY and CDR2 is SYGVKD. CDR3 length equals 16 residues. This CDR3 is CAISDPAGTGAYEQYF. Here the CDR3 DNA reads TGTGCCATCAGTGACCCCGCCGGGACAGGGGCCTACGAGCAGTACTTC.

This clonotype was detected only a few times. The chain couples TRBV5-5 to TRBJ2-3, with D possibly being TRBD1 (6 bases). Trimming pared 3 bases from V and 0 bases from J, leaving 14 bases between. The CDR3 has 16 amino acids. Germline CDR1 SGHKS, CDR2 YYEKEE (reference sequence). CDR3 amino acids: CASSSLSGQSTDTQYF. For the CDR3, the DNA is TGTGCCAGCAGCTCTCTCTCCGGACAGAGCACAGATACGCAGTATTTT.

This clonotype was seen a handful of times. The chain combines TRBV7-9 with TRBJ1-1, with D perhaps TRBD1 (5 bases). This CDR3 spans 15 amino acids. V lost 5 bases to trimming and J lost 4 bases, with 17 bases between them. Germline V gene data show CDR1 as SEHNR and CDR2 as FQNEAQ (reference sequence). In nucleotides, the CDR3 is TGTGCCAGCAGCCCTCCAGGGAGGAGGGGCACTGAAGCTTTCTTT. Its translation: CASSPPGRRGTEAFF.